Below are 6 T cell receptor beta chains sequenced from a single sample in a study of T cells in Graves' hyperthyroidism and ophthalmopathy. From RNA transcripts, TCR beta CDR3 regions were amplified. HTBI primers were employed in a first-round RT-PCR of the TCR CDR3. TCRdb redid the calling of the multiplex PCR reads with MiXCR, one entry per CDR3 protein. The sample yields fewer than 900,000 distinct CDR3 sequences, around 20% seen once. The sequenced sample was blood. These receptors were collected from a woman in her fifties or sixties with Graves' hyperthyroidism that later progressed to Graves' ophthalmopathy.

This clonotype was detected many times. The genes are TRBV5-6 and TRBJ2-3, with 9 bases that match TRBD2. The V gene's germline CDR1 is SGHDT and CDR2 YYEEEE. This CDR3 is built from 21 residues. Trimming cost V 0 bases and J 2 bases; bases outside gene matches: 19. The CDR3 region has the DNA TGTGCCAGCAGCTTGGGTTCGGCGGCTAGCGGGGACCTCCGGGCCACAGATACGCAGTATTTT. Its translation: CASSLGSAASGDLRATDTQYF.

This clonotype has only a few counts. The rearrangement links TRBV7-2 to TRBJ1-5; no reliable D call. The V end was cut by 3 bases, the J end by 0 bases, with 6 bases between. The CDR3 is made up of 14 amino acids. Per germline, CDR1 SGHTA and CDR2 FQGNSA. Here the CDR3 DNA reads TGTGCCAGCAGCTTCGACCCTAGCAATCAGCCCCAGCATTTT. Translated, it gives CASSFDPSNQPQHF.

This clonotype came up a few times. The chain couples TRBV19 to TRBJ1-2; 8 nucleotides agree with TRBD1. With 5 bases clipped from V and 2 bases from J, the junction kept 7 bases outside the gene matches. Germline CDR1 LNHDA, CDR2 SQIVND (reference sequence). The CDR3 runs 15 residues. In DNA form, the CDR3 reads TGTGCCAGTAGTGATCCCGGGACAGGCAACTATGGCTACACCTTC. It specifies CASSDPGTGNYGYTF.

The chain is built from TRBV9 and TRBJ1-4; maybe TRBD1 (5 bases). The V and J ends lost 4 bases and 11 bases respectively, with 15 bases between them. The CDR3 totals 13 residues. The germline V gene encodes CDR1 SGDLS and CDR2 YYNGEE. Here the CDR3 DNA reads TGTGCCAGCAGCCTTCAGACCGGGGGGAAACTGTTTTTT. Its protein product is CASSLQTGGKLFF.

At least ten counts were recorded for this clonotype. The V call is TRBV9, the J call TRBJ2-7; TRBD1 matches at 8 bases. The germline CDR1 and CDR2 sequences are SGDLS and YYNGEE. The junction had 3 bases not matched to a gene; V was cut back by 2 bases and J by 2 bases. CDR3 length equals 14 residues. The chain's CDR3 is CASSVGQGAYEQYF. DNA for the CDR3: TGTGCCAGCAGCGTCGGACAGGGTGCCTACGAGCAGTACTTC.

The rearrangement uses TRBV6-1 and TRBJ1-2, with D possibly being TRBD1 (6 bases). The germline V and J ends were trimmed by 5 bases and 6 bases, with 16 bases remaining between them. Germline CDR1 and CDR2: MNHNS and SASEGT. This CDR3 is 14 amino acids long. The CDR3 nucleotides are TGTGCCAGCAGTTATCAGGGCAGGGGTAATGGCTACACCTTC. Residues: CASSYQGRGNGYTF.